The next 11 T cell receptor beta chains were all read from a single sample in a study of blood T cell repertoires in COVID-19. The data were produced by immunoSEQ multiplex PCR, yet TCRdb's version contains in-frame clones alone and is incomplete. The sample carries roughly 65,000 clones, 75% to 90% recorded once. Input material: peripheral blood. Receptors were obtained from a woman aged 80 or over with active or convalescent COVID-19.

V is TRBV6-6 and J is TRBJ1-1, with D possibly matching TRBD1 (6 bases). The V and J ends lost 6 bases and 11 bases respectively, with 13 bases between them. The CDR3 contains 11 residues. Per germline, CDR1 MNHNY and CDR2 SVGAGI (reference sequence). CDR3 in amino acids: CASSYREDAFF. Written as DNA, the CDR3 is TGTGCCAGCAGCTACAGGGAGGACGCTTTCTTT.

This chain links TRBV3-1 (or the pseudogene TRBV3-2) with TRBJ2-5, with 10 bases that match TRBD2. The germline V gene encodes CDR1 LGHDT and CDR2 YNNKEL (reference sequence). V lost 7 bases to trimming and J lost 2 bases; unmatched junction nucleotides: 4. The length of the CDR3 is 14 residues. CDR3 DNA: TGTGCCAGCAAAGTAGCGGGGGGACAAGAGACCCAGTACTTC. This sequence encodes CASKVAGGQETQYF.

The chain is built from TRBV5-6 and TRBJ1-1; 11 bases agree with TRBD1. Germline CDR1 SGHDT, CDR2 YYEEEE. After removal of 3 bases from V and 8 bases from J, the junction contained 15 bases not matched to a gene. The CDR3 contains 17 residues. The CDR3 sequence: CASSSTGTGGTLKEAFF. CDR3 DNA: TGTGCCAGCAGCTCAACCGGGACAGGGGGGACTCTTAAGGAAGCTTTCTTT.

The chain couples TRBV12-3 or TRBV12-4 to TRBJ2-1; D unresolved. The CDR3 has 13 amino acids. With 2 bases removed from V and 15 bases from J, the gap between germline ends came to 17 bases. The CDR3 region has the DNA TGTGCCAGCAGTTTACAGTCGCGACTCCCGCTGTTCTTC. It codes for CASSLQSRLPLFF.

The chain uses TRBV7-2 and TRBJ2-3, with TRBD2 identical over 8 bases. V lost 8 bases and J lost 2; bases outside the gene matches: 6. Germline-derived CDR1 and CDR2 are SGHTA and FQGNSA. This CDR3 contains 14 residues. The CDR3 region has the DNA TGTGCCAGCTATAGCGGGGATTACACAGATACGCAGTATTTT. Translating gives CASYSGDYTDTQYF.

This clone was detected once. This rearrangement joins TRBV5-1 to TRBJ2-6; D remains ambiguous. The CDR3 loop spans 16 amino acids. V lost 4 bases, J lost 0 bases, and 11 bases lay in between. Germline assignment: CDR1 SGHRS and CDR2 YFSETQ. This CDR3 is CASSMTRFSGANVLTF. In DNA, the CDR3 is TGCGCCAGCAGCATGACCAGGTTCTCTGGGGCCAACGTCCTGACTTTC.

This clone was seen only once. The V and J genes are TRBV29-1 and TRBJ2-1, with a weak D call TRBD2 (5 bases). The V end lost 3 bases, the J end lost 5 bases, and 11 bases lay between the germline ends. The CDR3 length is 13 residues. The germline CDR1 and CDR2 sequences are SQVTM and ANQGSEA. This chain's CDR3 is CSVEEAVDNEQFF. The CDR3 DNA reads TGCAGCGTTGAGGAAGCGGTTGACAATGAGCAGTTCTTC.

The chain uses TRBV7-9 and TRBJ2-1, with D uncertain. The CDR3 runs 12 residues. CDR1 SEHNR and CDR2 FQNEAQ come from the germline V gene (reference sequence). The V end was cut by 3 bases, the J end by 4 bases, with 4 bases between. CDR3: CASSFPYNEQFF. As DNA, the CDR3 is TGTGCCAGCAGCTTCCCGTACAATGAGCAGTTCTTC. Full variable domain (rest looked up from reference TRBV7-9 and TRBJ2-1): DTGVSQNPRHKITKRGQNVTFRCDPISEHNRLYWYRQTLGQGPEFLTYFQNEAQLEKSRLLSDRFSAERPKGSFSTLEIQRTEQGDSAMYLCASSFPYNEQFFGPGTRLTVL.

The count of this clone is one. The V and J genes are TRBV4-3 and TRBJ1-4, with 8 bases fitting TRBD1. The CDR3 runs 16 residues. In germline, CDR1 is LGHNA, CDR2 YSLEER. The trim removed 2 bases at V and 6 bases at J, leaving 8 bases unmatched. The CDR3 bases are TGCGCCAGCAGCCAATCGGGGAGACAGGGGCATGAAAAACTGTTTTTT. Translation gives CASSQSGRQGHEKLFF.

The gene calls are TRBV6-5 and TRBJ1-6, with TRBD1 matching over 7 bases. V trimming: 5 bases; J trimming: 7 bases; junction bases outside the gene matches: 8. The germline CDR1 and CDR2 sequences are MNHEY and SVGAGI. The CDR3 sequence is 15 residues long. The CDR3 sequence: CASSQTGQENSPLHF. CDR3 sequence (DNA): TGTGCCAGCAGTCAGACTGGACAGGAAAATTCACCCCTCCACTTT.

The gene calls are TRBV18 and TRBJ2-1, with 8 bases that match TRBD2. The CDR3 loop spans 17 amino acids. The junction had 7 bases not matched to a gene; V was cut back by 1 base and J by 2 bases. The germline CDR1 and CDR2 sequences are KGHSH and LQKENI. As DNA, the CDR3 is TGTGCCAGCTCACCACGGGAAAGCGGGGGAGCCTACAATGAGCAGTTCTTC. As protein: CASSPRESGGAYNEQFF.